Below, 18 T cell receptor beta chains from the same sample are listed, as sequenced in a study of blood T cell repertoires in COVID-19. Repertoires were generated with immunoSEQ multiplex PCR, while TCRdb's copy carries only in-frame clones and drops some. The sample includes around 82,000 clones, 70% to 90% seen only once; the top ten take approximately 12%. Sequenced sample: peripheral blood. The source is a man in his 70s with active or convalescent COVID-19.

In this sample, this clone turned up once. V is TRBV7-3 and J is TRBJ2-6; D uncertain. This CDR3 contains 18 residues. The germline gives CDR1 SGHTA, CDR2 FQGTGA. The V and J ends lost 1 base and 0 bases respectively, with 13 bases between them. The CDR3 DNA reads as TGTGCCAGCAGCTTAAACCCCCCCCGGTACTCTGGGGCCAACGTCCTGACTTTC. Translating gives CASSLNPPRYSGANVLTF.

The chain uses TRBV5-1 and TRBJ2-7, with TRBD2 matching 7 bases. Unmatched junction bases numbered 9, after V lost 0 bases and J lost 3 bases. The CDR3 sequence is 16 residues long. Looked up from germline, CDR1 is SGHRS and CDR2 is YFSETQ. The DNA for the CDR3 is TGCGCCAGCAGCTTGGTAAGTGGCGGGGGAATCTACGAGCAGTACTTC. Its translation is CASSLVSGGGIYEQYF.

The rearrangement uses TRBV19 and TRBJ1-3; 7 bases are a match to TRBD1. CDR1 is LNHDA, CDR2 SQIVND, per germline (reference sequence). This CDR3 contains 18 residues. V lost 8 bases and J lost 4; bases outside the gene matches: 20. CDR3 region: CASVPYSGQQVAGNTIYF. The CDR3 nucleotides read TGTGCCAGTGTCCCCTATTCGGGACAGCAAGTCGCCGGAAACACCATATATTTT. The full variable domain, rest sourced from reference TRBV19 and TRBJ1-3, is DGGITQSPKYLFRKEGQNVTLSCEQNLNHDAMYWYRQDPGQGLRLIYYSQIVNDFQKGDIAEGYSVSREKKESFPLTVTSAQKNPTAFYLCASVPYSGQQVAGNTIYFGEGSWLTVV.

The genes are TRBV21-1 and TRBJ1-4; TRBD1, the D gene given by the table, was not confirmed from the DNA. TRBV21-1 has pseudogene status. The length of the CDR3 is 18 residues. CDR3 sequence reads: CASSKGGQGRKTNEKLFF. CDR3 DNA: TGTGCCAGCAGCAAAGGCGGTCAGGGGCGGAAGACTAATGAAAAACTGTTTTTT.

As DNA, the CDR3 is TGTGCCAGTAGTTACAGGGATACTGAAGCTTTCTTT. It encodes CASSYRDTEAFF. The V gene is TRBV19, the J gene TRBJ1-1, with TRBD1 as a possible D gene (6 bases). The germline gives CDR1 LNHDA, CDR2 SQIVND (reference sequence). V was cut by 5 bases and J by 5 bases, with 9 bases left in between. The CDR3 sequence is 12 residues long.

CDR3 protein: CASSPTRGQGLFGGYGYTF. The CDR3 DNA reads TGTGCCAGCAGCCCCACACGGGGCCAGGGGCTATTTGGTGGATATGGCTACACCTTC. This chain uses TRBV7-9 with TRBJ1-2; D possibly corresponds to TRBD1 (6 bases). Between the trimmed V and J ends, which lost 5 bases and 5 bases, there was a span of 30 bases. CDR3 length: 19 amino acids. Germline V gives CDR1 SEHNR, CDR2 FQNEAQ (reference sequence). The whole variable domain, remainder taken from reference TRBV7-9 and TRBJ1-2, is DTGVSQNPRHKITKRGQNVTFRCDPISEHNRLYWYRQTLGQGPEFLTYFQNEAQLEKSRLLSDRFSAERPKGSFSTLEIQRTEQGDSAMYLCASSPTRGQGLFGGYGYTFGSGTRLTVV.

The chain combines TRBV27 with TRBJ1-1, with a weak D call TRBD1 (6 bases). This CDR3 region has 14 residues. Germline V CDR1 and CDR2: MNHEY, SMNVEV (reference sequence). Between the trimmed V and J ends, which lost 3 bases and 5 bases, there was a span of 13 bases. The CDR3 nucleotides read TGTGCCAGCAGTTTGCGGGGGGCGCGGACTGAAGCTTTCTTT. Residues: CASSLRGARTEAFF.

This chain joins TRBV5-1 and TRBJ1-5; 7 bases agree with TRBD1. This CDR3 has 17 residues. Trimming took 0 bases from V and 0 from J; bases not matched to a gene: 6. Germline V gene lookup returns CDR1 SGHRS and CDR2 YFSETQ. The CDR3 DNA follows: TGCGCCAGCAGCTTGGGGTCAGGGGGGTATAGCAATCAGCCCCAGCATTTT. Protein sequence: CASSLGSGGYSNQPQHF.

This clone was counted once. The CDR3: CASSVRQEFRGELFF. CDR3 in DNA: TGCGCCAGCAGCGTACGACAGGAGTTTAGGGGGGAGCTGTTTTTT. The rearrangement links TRBV5-1 to TRBJ2-2; possibly TRBD1 for D (6 bases). Germline CDR1 is SGHRS and CDR2 is YFSETQ. Between the trimmed V and J ends, which lost 4 bases and 8 bases, there was a span of 18 bases. This CDR3 is built from 15 residues.

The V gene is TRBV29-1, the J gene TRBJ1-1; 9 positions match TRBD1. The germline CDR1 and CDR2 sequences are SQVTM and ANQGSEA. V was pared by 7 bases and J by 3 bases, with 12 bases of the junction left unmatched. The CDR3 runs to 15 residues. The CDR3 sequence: CSARMDRGRDTEAFF. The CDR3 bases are TGCAGCGCTAGGATGGACAGGGGCAGGGACACTGAAGCTTTCTTT. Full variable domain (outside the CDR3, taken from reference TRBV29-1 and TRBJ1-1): SAVISQKPSRDICQRGTSLTIQCQVDSQVTMMFWYRQQPGQSLTLIATANQGSEATYESGFVIDKFPISRPNLTFSTLTVSNMSPEDSSIYLCSARMDRGRDTEAFFGQGTRLTVV.

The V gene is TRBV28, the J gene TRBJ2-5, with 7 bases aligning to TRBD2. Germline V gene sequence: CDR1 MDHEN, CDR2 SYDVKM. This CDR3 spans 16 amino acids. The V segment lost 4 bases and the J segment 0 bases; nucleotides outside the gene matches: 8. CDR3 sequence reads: CASSSYSGDHQETQYF. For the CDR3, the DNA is TGTGCCAGCAGTTCTTACAGCGGGGACCACCAAGAGACCCAGTACTTC. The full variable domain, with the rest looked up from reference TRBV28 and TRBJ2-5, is DVKVTQSSRYLVKRTGEKVFLECVQDMDHENMFWYRQDPGLGLRLIYFSYDVKMKEKGDIPEGYSVSREKKERFSLILESASTNQTSMYLCASSSYSGDHQETQYFGPGTRLLVL.

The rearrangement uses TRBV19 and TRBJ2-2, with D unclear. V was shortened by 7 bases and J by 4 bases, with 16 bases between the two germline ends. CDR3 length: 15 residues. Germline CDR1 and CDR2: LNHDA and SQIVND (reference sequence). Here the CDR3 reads CASIAGSYGTGELFF. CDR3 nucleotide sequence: TGTGCCAGTATCGCCGGGTCCTATGGCACCGGGGAGCTGTTTTTT.

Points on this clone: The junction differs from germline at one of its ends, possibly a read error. Here the CDR3 reads CATSREAGGYGYTF. The CDR3, as DNA: TGTGCCACCAGCCGAGAGGCAGGGGGCTATGGCTACACCTTC. The chain couples TRBV15 to TRBJ1-2; TRBD1 agrees at 7 bases. Germline lookup yields CDR1 LNHNV and CDR2 YYDKDF (reference sequence). The CDR3 totals 14 residues.

The CDR3: CASSPLAGELFF. The DNA of the CDR3 is TGCGCCAGCAGCCCTTTAGCCGGGGAGCTGTTTTTT. V is TRBV4-1 and J is TRBJ2-2; D gene unclear. Germline lookup yields CDR1 MGHRA and CDR2 YSYEKL. The CDR3 runs to 12 residues. Trimming removed 4 bases from V and 6 bases from J, with 6 bases in between.

CDR3 sequence: CASSMGGGNNEQFF. The CDR3 coding sequence is TGTGCCAGTAGTATGGGCGGGGGGAACAATGAGCAGTTCTTC. This sequence joins TRBV19 and TRBJ2-1, with 8 positions matching TRBD2. Germline V gene data show CDR1 as LNHDA and CDR2 as SQIVND (reference sequence). Unmatched junction bases numbered 3, after V lost 3 bases and J lost 5 bases. The CDR3 covers 14 residues.

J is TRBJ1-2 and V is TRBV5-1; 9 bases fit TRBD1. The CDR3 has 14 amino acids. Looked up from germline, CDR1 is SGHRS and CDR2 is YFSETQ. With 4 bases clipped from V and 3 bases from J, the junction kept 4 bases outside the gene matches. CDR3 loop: CASSGGQGHYGYTF. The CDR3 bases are TGCGCCAGCAGCGGCGGACAGGGGCACTATGGCTACACCTTC.

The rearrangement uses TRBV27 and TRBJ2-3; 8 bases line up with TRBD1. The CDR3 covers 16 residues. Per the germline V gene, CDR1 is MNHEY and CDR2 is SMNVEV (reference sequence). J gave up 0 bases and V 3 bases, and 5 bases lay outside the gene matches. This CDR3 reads CASSFDRGRSTDTQYF. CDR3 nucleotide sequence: TGTGCCAGCAGTTTCGACAGGGGCAGGAGCACAGATACGCAGTATTTT.

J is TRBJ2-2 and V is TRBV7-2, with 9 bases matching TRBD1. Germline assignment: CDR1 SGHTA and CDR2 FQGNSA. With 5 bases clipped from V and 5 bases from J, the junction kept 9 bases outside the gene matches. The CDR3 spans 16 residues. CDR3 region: CASSNRGQGRTGELFF. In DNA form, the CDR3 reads TGTGCCAGCAGCAATAGGGGACAGGGACGGACCGGGGAGCTGTTTTTT.